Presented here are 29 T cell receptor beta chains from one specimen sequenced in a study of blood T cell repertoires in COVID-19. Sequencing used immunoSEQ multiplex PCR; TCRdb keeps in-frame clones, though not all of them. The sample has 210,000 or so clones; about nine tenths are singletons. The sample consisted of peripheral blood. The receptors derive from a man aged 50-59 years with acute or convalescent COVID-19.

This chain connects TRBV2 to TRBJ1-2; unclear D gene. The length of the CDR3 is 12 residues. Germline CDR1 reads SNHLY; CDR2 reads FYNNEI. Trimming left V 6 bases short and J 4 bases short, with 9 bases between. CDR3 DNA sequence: TGTGCCAGCAGAGTTGGCCTCTATGGCTACACCTTC. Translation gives CASRVGLYGYTF.

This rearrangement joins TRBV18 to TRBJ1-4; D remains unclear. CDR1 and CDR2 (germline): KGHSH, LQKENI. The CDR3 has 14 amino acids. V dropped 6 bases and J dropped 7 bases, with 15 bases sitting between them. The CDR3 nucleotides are TGTGCCAGCTCCTCGACGATCGCGGGTGAAAAACTGTTTTTT. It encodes CASSSTIAGEKLFF.

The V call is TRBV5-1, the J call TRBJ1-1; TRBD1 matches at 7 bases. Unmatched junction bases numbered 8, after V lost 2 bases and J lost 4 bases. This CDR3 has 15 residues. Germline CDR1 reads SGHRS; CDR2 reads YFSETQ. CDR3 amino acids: CASSLRGQGGTEAFF. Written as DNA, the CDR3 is TGCGCCAGCAGCTTAAGGGGGCAGGGGGGCACTGAAGCTTTCTTT.

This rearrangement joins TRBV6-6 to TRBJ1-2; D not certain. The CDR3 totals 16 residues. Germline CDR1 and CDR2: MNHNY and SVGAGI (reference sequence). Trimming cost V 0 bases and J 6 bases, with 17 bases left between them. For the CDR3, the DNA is TGTGCCAGCAGTTACTCGAGTAGACGGGGAGGCGATGGCTACACCTTC. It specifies CASSYSSRRGGDGYTF.

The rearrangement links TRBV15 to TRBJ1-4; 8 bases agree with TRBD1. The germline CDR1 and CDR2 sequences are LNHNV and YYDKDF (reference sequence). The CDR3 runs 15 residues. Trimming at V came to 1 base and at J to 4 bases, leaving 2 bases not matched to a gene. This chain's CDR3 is CATSRVTGGNEKLFF. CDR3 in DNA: TGTGCCACCAGCAGAGTAACAGGGGGTAATGAAAAACTGTTTTTT.

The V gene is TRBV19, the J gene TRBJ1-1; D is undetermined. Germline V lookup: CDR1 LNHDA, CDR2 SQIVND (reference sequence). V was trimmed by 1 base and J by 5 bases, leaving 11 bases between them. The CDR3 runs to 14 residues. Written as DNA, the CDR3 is TGTGCCAGTAGTATAGGGATGGGAGGAACTGAAGCTTTCTTT. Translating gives CASSIGMGGTEAFF.

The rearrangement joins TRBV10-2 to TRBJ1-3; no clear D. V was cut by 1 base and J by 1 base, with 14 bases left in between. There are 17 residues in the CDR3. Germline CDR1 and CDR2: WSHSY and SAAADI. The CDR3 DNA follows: TGCGCCAGCAGTGAGTGGAGAGGATCGGTTTCTGGAAACACCATATATTTT. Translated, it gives CASSEWRGSVSGNTIYF.

CDR3 sequence reads: CASRDNYGYTF. CDR3 in DNA: TGTGCCAGCCGCGATAACTATGGCTACACCTTC. The chain links TRBV2 to TRBJ1-2, with D hard to call. Trimming left V 8 bases short and J 1 base short, with 5 bases between. In germline, CDR1 is SNHLY, CDR2 FYNNEI. This CDR3 comprises 11 residues.

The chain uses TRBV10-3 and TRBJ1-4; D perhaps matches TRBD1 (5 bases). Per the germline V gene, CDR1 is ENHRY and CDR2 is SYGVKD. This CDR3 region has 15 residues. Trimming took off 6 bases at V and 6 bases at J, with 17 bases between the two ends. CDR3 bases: TGTGCCATCAGGGAGCGTGGGGGGGAGGATGAAAAACTGTTTTTT. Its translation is CAIRERGGEDEKLFF.

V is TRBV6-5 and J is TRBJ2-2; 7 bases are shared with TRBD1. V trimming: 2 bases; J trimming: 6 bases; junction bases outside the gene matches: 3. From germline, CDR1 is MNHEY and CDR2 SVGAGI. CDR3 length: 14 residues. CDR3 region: CASSYLTGAGELFF. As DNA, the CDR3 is TGTGCCAGCAGTTACCTCACAGGGGCCGGGGAGCTGTTTTTT.

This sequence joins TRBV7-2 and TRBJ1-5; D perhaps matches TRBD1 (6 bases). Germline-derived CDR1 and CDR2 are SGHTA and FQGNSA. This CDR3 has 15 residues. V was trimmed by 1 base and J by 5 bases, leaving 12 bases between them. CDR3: CASSLEMGAHQPQHF. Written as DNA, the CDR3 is TGTGCCAGCAGCTTAGAAATGGGGGCTCATCAGCCCCAGCATTTT.

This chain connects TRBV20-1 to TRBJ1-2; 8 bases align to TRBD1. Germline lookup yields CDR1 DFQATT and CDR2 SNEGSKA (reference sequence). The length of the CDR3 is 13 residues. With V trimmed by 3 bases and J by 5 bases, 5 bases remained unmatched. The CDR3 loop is CSASSDRGYGYTF. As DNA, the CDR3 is TGCAGTGCTAGTTCCGACAGGGGTTATGGCTACACCTTC.

CDR3 residues: CASRAGQGGNEKLFF. The CDR3 DNA reads as TGTGCCAGCAGGGCAGGACAGGGCGGTAATGAAAAACTGTTTTTT. The rearrangement joins TRBV6-5 to TRBJ1-4, with 8 bases that match TRBD1. CDR1 and CDR2 from the germline V gene are MNHEY and SVGAGI. The CDR3 runs to 15 residues. V was clipped by 6 bases and J by 4 bases; unmatched bases: 7.

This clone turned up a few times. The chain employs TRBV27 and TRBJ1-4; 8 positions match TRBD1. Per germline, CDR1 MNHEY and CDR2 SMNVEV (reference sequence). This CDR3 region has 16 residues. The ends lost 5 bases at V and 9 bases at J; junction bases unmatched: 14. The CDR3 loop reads CASSPVTSGGGQKLFF. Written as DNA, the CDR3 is TGTGCCAGCAGTCCTGTGACCTCAGGGGGCGGTCAAAAACTGTTTTTT.

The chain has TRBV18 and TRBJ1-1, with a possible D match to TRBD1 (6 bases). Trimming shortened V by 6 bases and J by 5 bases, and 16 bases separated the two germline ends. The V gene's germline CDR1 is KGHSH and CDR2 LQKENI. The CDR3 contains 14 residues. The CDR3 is CASSPRGGRTEAFF. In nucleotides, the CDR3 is TGTGCCAGCTCCCCTCGCGGGGGGCGGACTGAAGCTTTCTTT.

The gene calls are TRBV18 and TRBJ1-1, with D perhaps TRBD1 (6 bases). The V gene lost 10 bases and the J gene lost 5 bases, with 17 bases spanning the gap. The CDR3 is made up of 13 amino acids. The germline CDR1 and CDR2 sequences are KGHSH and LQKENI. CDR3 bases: TGTGCCACCTCGGCGGACAGTCGAACTGAAGCTTTCTTT. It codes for CATSADSRTEAFF.

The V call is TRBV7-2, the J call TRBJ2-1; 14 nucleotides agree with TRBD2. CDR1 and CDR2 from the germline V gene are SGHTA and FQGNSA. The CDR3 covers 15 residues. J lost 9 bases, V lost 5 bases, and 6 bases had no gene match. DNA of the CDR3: TGTGCCAGCAGCCCCAGGGGACTAGCGGGGGCTGAGCAGTTCTTC. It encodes CASSPRGLAGAEQFF.

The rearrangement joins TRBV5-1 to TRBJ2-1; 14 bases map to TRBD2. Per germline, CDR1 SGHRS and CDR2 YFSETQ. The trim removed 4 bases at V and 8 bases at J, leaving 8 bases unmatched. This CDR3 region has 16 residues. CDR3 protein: CASSPGTSGGGHEQFF. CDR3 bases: TGCGCCAGCAGCCCTGGGACTAGCGGGGGCGGGCATGAGCAGTTCTTC.

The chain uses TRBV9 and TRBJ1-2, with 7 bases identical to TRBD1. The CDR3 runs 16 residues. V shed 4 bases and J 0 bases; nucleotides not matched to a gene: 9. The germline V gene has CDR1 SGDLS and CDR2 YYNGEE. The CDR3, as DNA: TGTGCCAGCAGCCTCCAAACAGGGGTGACTAACTATGGCTACACCTTC. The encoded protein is CASSLQTGVTNYGYTF.

As DNA, the CDR3 is TGTGCCACCACCCTCCGGGACAGGGCTTCACCCCTCCACTTT. Translating it yields CATTLRDRASPLHF. The genes are TRBV15 and TRBJ1-6; 9 bases align to TRBD1. The CDR3 extends over 14 amino acids. The trim removed 7 bases at V and 9 bases at J, leaving 7 bases unmatched. The germline V gene has CDR1 LNHNV and CDR2 YYDKDF (reference sequence).

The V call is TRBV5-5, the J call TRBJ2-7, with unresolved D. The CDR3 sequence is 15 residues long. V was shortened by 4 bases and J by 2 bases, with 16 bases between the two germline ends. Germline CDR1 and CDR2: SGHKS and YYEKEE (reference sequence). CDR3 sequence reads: CASSGGPSAPYEQYF. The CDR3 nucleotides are TGTGCCAGCAGCGGTGGGCCTTCGGCCCCCTACGAGCAGTACTTC.

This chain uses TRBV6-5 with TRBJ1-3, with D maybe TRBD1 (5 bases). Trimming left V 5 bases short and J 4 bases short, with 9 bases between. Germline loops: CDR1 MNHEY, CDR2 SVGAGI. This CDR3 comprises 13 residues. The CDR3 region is CASSKQGGNTIYF. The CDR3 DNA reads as TGTGCCAGCAGTAAGCAGGGAGGAAACACCATATATTTT.

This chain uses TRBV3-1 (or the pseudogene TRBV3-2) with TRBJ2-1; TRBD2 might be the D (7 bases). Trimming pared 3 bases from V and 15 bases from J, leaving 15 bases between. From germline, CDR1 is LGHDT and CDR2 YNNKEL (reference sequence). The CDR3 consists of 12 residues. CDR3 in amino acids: CASSQEQGGSFF. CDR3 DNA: TGTGCCAGCAGCCAGGAACAGGGAGGGTCGTTCTTC.

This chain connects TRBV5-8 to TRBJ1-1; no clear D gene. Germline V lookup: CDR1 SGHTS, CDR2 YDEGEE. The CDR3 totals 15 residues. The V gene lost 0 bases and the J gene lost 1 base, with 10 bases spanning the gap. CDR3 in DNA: TGTGCCAGCAGCTTGGGAAATGGGAGGAACACTGAAGCTTTCTTT. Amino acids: CASSLGNGRNTEAFF.

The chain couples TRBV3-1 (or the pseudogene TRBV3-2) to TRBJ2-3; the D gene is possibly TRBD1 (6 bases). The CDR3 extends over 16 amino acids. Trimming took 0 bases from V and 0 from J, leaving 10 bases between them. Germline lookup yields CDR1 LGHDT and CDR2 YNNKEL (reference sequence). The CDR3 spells CASSQEWGPSTDTQYF. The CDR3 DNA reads TGTGCCAGCAGCCAAGAATGGGGGCCAAGCACAGATACGCAGTATTTT.

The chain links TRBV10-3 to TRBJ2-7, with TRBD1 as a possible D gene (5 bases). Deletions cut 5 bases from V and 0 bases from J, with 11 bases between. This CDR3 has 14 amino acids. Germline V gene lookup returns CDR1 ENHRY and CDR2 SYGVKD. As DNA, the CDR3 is TGTGCCATCAGTAACCCCGGACACTCCTACGAGCAGTACTTC. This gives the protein CAISNPGHSYEQYF.

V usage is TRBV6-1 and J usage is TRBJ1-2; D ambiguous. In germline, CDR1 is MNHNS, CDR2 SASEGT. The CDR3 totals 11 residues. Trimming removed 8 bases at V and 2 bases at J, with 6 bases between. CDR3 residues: CASSVNYGYTF. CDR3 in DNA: TGTGCCAGCTCGGTGAACTATGGCTACACCTTC.

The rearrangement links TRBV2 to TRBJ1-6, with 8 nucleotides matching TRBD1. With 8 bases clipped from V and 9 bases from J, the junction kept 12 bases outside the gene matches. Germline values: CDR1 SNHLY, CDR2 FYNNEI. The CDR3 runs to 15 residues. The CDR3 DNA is TGTGCCAGCGGCCTTCAGGGGGCGCCTAGTTCACCCCTCCACTTT. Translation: CASGLQGAPSSPLHF. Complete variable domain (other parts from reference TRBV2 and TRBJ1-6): EPEVTQTPSHQVTQMGQEVILRCVPISNHLYFYWYRQILGQKVEFLVSFYNNEISEKSEIFDDQFSVERPDGSNFTLKIRSTKLEDSAMYFCASGLQGAPSSPLHFGNGTRLTVT.

The CDR3 bases are TGTGCCAGTAAAAAAGGCGGGACTAGCGGCTACAATGAGCAGTTCTTC. Translation gives CASKKGGTSGYNEQFF. This sequence joins TRBV19 and TRBJ2-1; 11 bases line up with TRBD2. CDR1 LNHDA and CDR2 SQIVND come from the germline V gene (reference sequence). CDR3 length: 16 residues. V lost 7 bases, J lost 3 bases, and 8 bases stayed unmatched.